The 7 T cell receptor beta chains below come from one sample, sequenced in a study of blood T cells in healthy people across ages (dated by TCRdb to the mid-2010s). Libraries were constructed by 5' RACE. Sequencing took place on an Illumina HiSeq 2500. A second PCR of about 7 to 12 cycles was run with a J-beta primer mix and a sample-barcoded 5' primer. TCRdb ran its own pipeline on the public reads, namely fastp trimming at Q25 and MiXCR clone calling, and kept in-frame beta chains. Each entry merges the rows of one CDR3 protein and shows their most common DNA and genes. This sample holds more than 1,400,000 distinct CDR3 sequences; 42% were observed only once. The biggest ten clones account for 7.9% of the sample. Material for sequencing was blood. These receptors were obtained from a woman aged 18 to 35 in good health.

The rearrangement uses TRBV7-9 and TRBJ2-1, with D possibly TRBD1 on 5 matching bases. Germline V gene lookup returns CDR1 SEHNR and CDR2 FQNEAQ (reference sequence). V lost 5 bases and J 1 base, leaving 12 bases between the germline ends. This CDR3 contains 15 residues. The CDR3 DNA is TGTGCCAGCAGCACGACAGTCGGTTCCTACAATGAGCAGTTCTTC. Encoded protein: CASSTTVGSYNEQFF.

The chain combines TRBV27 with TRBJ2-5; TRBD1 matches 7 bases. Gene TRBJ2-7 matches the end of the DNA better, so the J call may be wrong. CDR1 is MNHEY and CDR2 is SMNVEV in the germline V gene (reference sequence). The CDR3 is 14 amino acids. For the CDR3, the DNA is TGTGCCAGCAGTTTTGGTACAGGGGTGGGCGAGCAGTACTTC. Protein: CASSFGTGVGEQYF.

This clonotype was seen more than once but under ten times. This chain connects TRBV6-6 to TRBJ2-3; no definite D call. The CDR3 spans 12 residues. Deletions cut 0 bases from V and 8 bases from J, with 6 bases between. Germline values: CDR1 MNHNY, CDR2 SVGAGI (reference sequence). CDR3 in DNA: TGTGCCAGCAGTTACTCTCTGGGTACGCAGTATTTT. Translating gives CASSYSLGTQYF.

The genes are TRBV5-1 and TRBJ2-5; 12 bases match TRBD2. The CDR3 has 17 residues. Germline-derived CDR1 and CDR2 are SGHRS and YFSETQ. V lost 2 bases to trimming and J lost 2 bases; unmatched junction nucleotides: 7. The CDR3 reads CASSFLPSGGAQETQYF. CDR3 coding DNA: TGCGCCAGCAGCTTCCTGCCTAGCGGGGGGGCACAAGAGACCCAGTACTTC.

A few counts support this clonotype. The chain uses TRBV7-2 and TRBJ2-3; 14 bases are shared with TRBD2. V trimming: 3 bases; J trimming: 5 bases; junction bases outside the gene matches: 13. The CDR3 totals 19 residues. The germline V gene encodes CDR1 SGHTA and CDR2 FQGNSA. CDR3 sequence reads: CASSFYTKTSGGAKDTQYF. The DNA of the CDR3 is TGTGCCAGCAGCTTCTATACTAAGACTAGCGGGGGGGCCAAAGATACGCAGTATTTT.

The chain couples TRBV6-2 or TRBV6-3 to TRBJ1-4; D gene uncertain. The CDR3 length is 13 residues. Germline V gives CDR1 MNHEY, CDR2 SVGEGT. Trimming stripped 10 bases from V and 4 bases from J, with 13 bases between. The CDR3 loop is CATTDGLNEKLFF. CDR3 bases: TGTGCCACCACGGACGGTCTTAATGAAAAACTGTTTTTT.

The CDR3 reads CASSAMGLAGVNEQFF. The CDR3 DNA reads TGTGCCAGCAGCGCCATGGGACTAGCGGGGGTGAATGAGCAGTTCTTC. The genes are TRBV2 and TRBJ2-1; 14 bases fit TRBD2. This CDR3 has 16 residues. CDR1 and CDR2 (germline): SNHLY, FYNNEI. V trimming: 6 bases; J trimming: 7 bases; junction bases outside the gene matches: 8. The complete variable domain, with remaining parts taken from reference TRBV2 and TRBJ2-1, reads EPEVTQTPSHQVTQMGQEVILRCVPISNHLYFYWYRQILGQKVEFLVSFYNNEISEKSEIFDDQFSVERPDGSNFTLKIRSTKLEDSAMYFCASSAMGLAGVNEQFFGPGTRLTVL.